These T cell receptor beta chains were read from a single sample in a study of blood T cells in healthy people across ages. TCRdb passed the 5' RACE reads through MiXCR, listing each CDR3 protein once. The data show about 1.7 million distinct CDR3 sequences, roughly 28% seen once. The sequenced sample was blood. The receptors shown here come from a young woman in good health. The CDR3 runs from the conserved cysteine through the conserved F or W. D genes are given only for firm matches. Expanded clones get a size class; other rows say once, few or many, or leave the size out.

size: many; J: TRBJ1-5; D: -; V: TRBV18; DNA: TGTGCCAGCTCCGGACTCTCGGGGTCTAATAGCAATCAGCCCCAGCATTTT; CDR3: CASSGLSGSNSNQPQHF
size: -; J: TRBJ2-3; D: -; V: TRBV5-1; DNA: TGCGCCAGCAGCTTGGGGGGACAAATAGAGGATACGCAGTATTTT; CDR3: CASSLGGQIEDTQYF
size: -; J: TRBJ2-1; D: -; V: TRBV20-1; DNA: TGCAGTGCTACCCGGGATGGCGGGGATGAGCAGTTCTTC; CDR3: CSATRDGGDEQFF
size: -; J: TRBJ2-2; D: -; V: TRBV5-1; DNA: TGCGCCAGCAGCACGGACACTTCTATAGGGGAGCTGTTTTTT; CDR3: CASSTDTSIGELFF
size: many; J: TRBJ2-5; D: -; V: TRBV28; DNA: TGTGCCAGCACCCCCGGGACCAGCCTGTGGTACTTC; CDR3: CASTPGTSLWYF
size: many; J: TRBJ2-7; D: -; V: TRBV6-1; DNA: TGTGCCAGCAGTGAGATATTCGGCGGCTCCTACGAGCAGTACTTC; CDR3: CASSEIFGGSYEQYF
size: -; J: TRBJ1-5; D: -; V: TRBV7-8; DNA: TGTGCCAGCAGCTTAAAACCTTCCAATCAGCCCCAGCATTTT; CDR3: CASSLKPSNQPQHF
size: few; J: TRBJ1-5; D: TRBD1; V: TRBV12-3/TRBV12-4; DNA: TGTGCCAGCAGTCCAGGGGGGCATAATCAGCCCCAGCATTTT; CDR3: CASSPGGHNQPQHF
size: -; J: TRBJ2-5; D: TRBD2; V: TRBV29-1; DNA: TGCAGCGTTTTAGCGGGAGGGCCGGGTGAGCAGTACTTC; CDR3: CSVLAGGPGEQYF
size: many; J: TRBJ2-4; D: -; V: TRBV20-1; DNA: TGCAGTGCTAGTGGGGGCGGTAAAAACATTCAGTACTTC; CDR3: CSASGGGKNIQYF
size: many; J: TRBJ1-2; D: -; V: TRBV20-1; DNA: TGCAGTGCTGAATTTACGGATGGCTACACCTTC; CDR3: CSAEFTDGYTF
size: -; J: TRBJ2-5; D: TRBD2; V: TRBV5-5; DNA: TGTGCCAGCAGCTTGGGCGGGGAGGGAGAGACCCAGTACTTC; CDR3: CASSLGGEGETQYF
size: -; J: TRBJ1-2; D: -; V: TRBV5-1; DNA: TGCGCCAGCAGCCCTGGGGGGGGTGTTGTCGGTGGCTACACCTTC; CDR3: CASSPGGGVVGGYTF